This T cell receptor beta chain was found in a study of T cells expressing NK-cell markers. As for the study in general: One of eight sequenced donors was HCMV-seronegative; the other seven were seropositive.

TCRdb reprocessed the 5' RACE reads, with one entry per CDR3 protein and no DNA. This sample's clone table lists about 550,000 distinct CDR3 sequences. Comment on this clonotype: No antigen is known for it.

Study results and limitations: In roughly 6 donors, dominant CD3+CD56+NKG2C+ clones formed about 1.0-8% of CD8+ cells. Unclear, still, was the HCMV specificity of the expanded NKG2C+ T cell clones. Topping the CD3+CD56-NKG2C+ fraction as well were these clonotypes, in a few donors.

The clonotype comes from a man between 18 and 35 years old in good health. Sequencing used blood T cells: a sorted CD56 or NKG2C T cell subset, CD4+ or CD8+ T cells, or bulk PBMC T cells (not recorded which).

The CDR3 loop is CASSFSSGNEQFF. The rearrangement uses TRBV12-3 or TRBV12-4 and TRBJ2-1; no DNA is available, so the TRBD2 call from TCRdb remains unchecked. The CDR3 has 13 amino acids.